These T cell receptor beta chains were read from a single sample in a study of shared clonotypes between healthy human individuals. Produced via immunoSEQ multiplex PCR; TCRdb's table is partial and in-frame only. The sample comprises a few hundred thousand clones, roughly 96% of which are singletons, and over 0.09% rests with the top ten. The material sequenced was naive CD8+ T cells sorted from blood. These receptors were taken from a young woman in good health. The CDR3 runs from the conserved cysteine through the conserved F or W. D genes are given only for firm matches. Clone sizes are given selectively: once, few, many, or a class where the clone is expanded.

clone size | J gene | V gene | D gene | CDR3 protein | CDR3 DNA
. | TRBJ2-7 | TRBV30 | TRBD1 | CAWSVGTGIWYEQYF | TGTGCCTGGAGTGTAGGGACAGGGATCTGGTACGAGCAGTACTTC
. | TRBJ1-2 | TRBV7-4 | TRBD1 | CASLGQGALHNYGYTF | TGTGCCAGCTTAGGACAGGGGGCCCTTCATAACTATGGCTACACCTTC
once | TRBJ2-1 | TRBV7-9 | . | CASSLKPEQFF | TGTGCCAGCAGCTTAAAACCGGAGCAGTTCTTC
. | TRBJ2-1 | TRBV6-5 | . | CASISRNNEQFF | TGTGCCAGCATTTCCCGTAACAATGAGCAGTTCTTC
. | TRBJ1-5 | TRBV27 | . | CASSHNLGNQPQHF | TGTGCCAGCAGTCACAACCTTGGCAATCAGCCCCAGCATTTT
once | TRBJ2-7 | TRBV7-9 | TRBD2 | CASSLEVGLASYEQYF | TGTGCCAGCAGCTTAGAGGTTGGACTAGCTTCCTACGAGCAGTACTTC
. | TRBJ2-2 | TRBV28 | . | CASSLEGWKTGELFF | TGTGCCAGCAGTTTGGAGGGGTGGAAAACCGGGGAGCTGTTTTTT
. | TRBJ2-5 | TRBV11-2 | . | CASSLEVWAEETQYF | TGTGCCAGCAGCTTAGAGGTGTGGGCGGAAGAGACCCAGTACTTC
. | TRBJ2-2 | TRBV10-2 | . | CASTGTGELFF | TGCGCCAGCACCGGAACCGGGGAGCTGTTTTTT
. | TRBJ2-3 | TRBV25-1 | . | CASSEYIAGSTDTQYF | TGTGCCAGCAGTGAATATATCGCAGGTAGCACAGATACGCAGTATTTT
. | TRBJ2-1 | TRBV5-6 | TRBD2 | CASSSPLREIVGDEQFF | TGTGCCAGCAGCTCCCCTTTGCGGGAGATAGTGGGCGATGAGCAGTTCTTC
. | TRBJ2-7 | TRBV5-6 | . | CASSLRASYEQYF | TGTGCCAGCAGCTTGAGGGCCTCCTACGAGCAGTACTTC
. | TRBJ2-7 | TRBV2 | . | CASSEMGYSPYEQYF | TGTGCCAGCAGTGAAATGGGATACTCGCCATACGAGCAGTACTTC
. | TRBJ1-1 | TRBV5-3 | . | CARSLVGFLAFF | TGTGCCAGAAGCTTAGTGGGTTTTTTAGCTTTCTTT
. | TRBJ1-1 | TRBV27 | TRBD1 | CASSGGTVAEAFF | TGTGCCAGCAGTGGGGGGACAGTTGCTGAAGCTTTCTTT
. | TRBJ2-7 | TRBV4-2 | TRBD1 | CASSGQGLQQYF | TGTGCCAGCAGCGGACAGGGTTTACAGCAGTACTTC
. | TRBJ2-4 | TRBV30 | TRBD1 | CAWSVGTGENIQYF | TGTGCCTGGAGTGTAGGGACAGGCGAAAACATTCAGTACTTC
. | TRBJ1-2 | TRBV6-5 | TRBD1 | CASSYGTGGEGYTF | TGTGCCAGCAGTTACGGGACAGGGGGCGAAGGCTACACCTTC
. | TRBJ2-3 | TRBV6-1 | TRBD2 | CASSEGLAVPDTQYF | TGTGCCAGCAGTGAAGGACTAGCGGTCCCAGATACGCAGTATTTT
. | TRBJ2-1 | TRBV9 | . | CASSVDTIYNEQFF | TGTGCCAGCAGCGTAGACACGATATACAATGAGCAGTTCTTC
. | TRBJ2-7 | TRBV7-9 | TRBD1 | CASSPGQSHEQYF | TGTGCCAGCAGCCCGGGACAGAGCCACGAGCAGTACTTC
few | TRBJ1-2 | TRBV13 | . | CASSPRGIYGYTF | TGTGCCAGCAGCCCCAGGGGTATCTATGGCTACACCTTC
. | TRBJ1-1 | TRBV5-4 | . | CASSLEGGPAFF | TGTGCCAGCAGCTTGGAAGGGGGGCCAGCTTTCTTT
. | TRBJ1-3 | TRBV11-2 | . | CASRNSGNTIYF | TGTGCCAGCCGAAACTCTGGAAACACCATATATTTT
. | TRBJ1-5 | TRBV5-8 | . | CASSFRPGQPQHF | TGTGCCAGCAGCTTTAGACCTGGACAGCCCCAGCATTTT
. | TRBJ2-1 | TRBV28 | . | CASSLLVWPKGEYEQFF | TGTGCCAGCAGTTTACTTGTGTGGCCTAAAGGCGAGTATGAGCAGTTCTTC
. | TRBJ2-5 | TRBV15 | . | CATSRKAEMETQYF | TGTGCCACCAGCAGGAAAGCGGAGATGGAGACCCAGTACTTC
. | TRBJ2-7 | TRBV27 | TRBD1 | CASRQGSYEQYF | TGTGCCAGCAGACAGGGGAGCTACGAGCAGTACTTC
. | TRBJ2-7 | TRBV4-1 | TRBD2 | CASSQDSSGGTYEQYF | TGCGCCAGCAGCCAAGACTCTAGCGGGGGGACCTACGAGCAGTACTTC
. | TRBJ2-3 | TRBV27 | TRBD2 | CASSTRLARGTDTQYF | TGTGCCAGCAGCACAAGACTAGCGCGGGGCACAGATACGCAGTATTTT
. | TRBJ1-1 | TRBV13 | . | CASRTLGMNTEAFF | TGTGCCAGCAGGACCCTGGGTATGAACACTGAAGCTTTCTTT
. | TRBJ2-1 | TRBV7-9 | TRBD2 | CASSASREREGYNEQFF | TGTGCCAGCAGCGCCTCTCGGGAGCGGGAGGGTTACAATGAGCAGTTCTTC
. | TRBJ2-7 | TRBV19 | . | CASSFGPSYEQYF | TGTGCCAGTAGTTTTGGCCCCTCCTACGAGCAGTACTTC
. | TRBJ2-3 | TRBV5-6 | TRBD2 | CASSPTSGGTDTQYF | TGTGCCAGCAGCCCGACTAGCGGTGGCACAGATACGCAGTATTTT
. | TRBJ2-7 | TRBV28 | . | CASSSTGIDYEQYF | TGTGCCAGCAGTTCCACCGGGATTGACTACGAGCAGTACTTC
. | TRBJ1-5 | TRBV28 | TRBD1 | CASSLKGTGGNQPQHF | TGTGCCAGCAGTCTCAAAGGGACAGGGGGCAATCAGCCCCAGCATTTT
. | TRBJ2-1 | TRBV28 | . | CASSSETLYNEQFF | TGTGCCAGCAGTAGTGAGACTCTTTACAATGAGCAGTTCTTC
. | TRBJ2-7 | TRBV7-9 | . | CASSLTTEGEQYF | TGTGCCAGCAGCTTAACTACGGAGGGGGAGCAGTACTTC
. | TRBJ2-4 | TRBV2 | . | CASSEGLEGLKNIQYF | TGTGCCAGCAGTGAAGGGCTGGAGGGGCTCAAAAACATTCAGTACTTC